The entry that follows covers one T cell receptor beta chain sequence. This entry is derived from a study of blood T cell repertoires in COVID-19. The length of the CDR3 is 14 residues. Looked up from germline, CDR1 is MNHEY and CDR2 is SVGEGT. Trimming stripped 0 bases from V and 7 bases from J, with 12 bases between. The protocol was immunoSEQ multiplex PCR, while the TCRdb copy is restricted to in-frame clones and leaves out a portion. This sample has 200,000 to 250,000 clones, with around 86% found just once. The chain recombines TRBV6-2 or TRBV6-3 with TRBJ1-2; D not certain. Sequencing input: PBMCs or T cells enriched from blood (not recorded which). The TCR sequence derives from a woman between 50 and 59 years old who had recovered from COVID-19. CDR3 protein: CASSYSGRLPGYTF. The CDR3 bases are TGTGCCAGCAGTTACTCCGGGAGGCTCCCTGGCTACACCTTC.